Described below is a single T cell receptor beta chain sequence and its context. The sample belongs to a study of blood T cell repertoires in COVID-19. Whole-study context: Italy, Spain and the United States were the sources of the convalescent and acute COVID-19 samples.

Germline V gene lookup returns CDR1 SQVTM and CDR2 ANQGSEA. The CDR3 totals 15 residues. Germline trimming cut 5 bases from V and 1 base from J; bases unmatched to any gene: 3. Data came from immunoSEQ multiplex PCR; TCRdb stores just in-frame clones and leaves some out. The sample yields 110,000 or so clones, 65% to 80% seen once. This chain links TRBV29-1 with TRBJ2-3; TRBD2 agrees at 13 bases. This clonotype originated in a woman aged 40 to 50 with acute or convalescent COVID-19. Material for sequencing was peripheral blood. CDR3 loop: CSVSGTSGGTDTQYF. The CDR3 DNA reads TGCAGCGTTTCCGGGACTAGCGGGGGCACAGATACGCAGTATTTT.